Presented here are 9 T cell receptor beta chains from one specimen sequenced in a study of T-cell reconstitution after alpha-beta-depleted transplantation in children. As it was prepared, the TCRbeta library received unique molecular identifiers. TCRdb re-called the PCR reads through MiXCR, storing one row per CDR3 protein. The sample contains fewer than 150,000 distinct CDR3 sequences, more than 9.5% of which appear only once. This sample comprised PBMCs, mostly from graft donor cells, obtained 180 days after TCRalphabeta/CD19-depleted stem cell transplant. The receptors originated from a girl in the first two years of life who had a stem cell transplant for combined immunodeficiency, so the T cells may come from the graft donor.

The table lists this clonotype with many counts. The chain has TRBV12-3 or TRBV12-4 and TRBJ2-7, with D perhaps TRBD1 (6 bases). V lost 3 bases, J lost 2 bases, and 14 bases lay in between. The CDR3 has 15 residues. Here the CDR3 DNA reads TGTGCCAGCAGTTTGTGGACAGCCCCCCCCTACGAGCAGTACTTC. Its protein is CASSLWTAPPYEQYF.

The rearrangement links TRBV11-1 to TRBJ2-6, with D possibly being TRBD1 (5 bases). Germline V CDR1 and CDR2: SGHAT, FQDESV (reference sequence). The CDR3 runs to 18 residues. The V gene lost 1 base and the J gene lost 0 bases, with 13 bases spanning the gap. CDR3 amino acids: CASSLDRGRASGANVLTF. The DNA of the CDR3 is TGTGCCAGCAGCTTAGATAGGGGAAGGGCCTCTGGGGCCAACGTCCTGACTTTC. Together with reference TRBV11-1 and TRBJ2-6, the CDR3 gives the full variable domain: EAEVAQSPRYKITEKSQAVAFWCDPISGHATLYWYRQILGQGPELLVQFQDESVVDDSQLPKDRFSAERLKGVDSTLKIQPAELGDSAMYLCASSLDRGRASGANVLTFGAGSRLTVL.

The table lists this clonotype with many counts. The rearrangement joins TRBV29-1 to TRBJ2-2; 8 nucleotides agree with TRBD1. This CDR3 region has 14 residues. V was pared by 5 bases and J by 1 base, with 3 bases of the junction left unmatched. Germline CDR1 and CDR2: SQVTM and ANQGSEA. This CDR3 is CSVTGTGNTGELFF. As DNA, the CDR3 is TGCAGCGTTACCGGGACAGGGAACACCGGGGAGCTGTTTTTT.

There are a few counts of this clonotype. The chain carries TRBV27 and TRBJ2-1; D possibly corresponds to TRBD1 (6 bases). This CDR3 is 15 amino acids long. Trimming took off 5 bases at V and 7 bases at J, with 18 bases between the two ends. Germline-derived CDR1 and CDR2 are MNHEY and SMNVEV (reference sequence). CDR3 sequence (DNA): TGTGCCAGCAGTCCCCTTGGGACACGGCCGAATGAGCAGTTCTTC. It codes for CASSPLGTRPNEQFF.

The chain has TRBV28 and TRBJ2-7, with D maybe TRBD2 (6 bases). This CDR3 contains 15 residues. Trimming shortened V by 5 bases and J by 2 bases, and 16 bases separated the two germline ends. Germline assignment: CDR1 MDHEN and CDR2 SYDVKM. This CDR3 reads CASSIAPGLPYEQYF. Written as DNA, the CDR3 is TGTGCCAGCAGTATTGCGCCGGGACTTCCCTACGAGCAGTACTTC.

The gene calls are TRBV19 and TRBJ2-5, with D tentatively TRBD1 (5 bases). This CDR3 region has 13 residues. V gave up 6 bases and J gave up 4 bases, with 12 bases separating them. Germline loops: CDR1 LNHDA, CDR2 SQIVND (reference sequence). This CDR3 is CASRRQGRETQYF. Here the CDR3 DNA reads TGTGCCAGTAGGCGGCAGGGTAGAGAGACCCAGTACTTC.

The chain uses TRBV20-1 and TRBJ2-7; D is uncertain. The V end lost 1 base, the J end lost 2 bases, and 6 bases lay between the germline ends. In germline, CDR1 is DFQATT, CDR2 SNEGSKA (reference sequence). This CDR3 has 12 amino acids. Here the CDR3 reads CSARGHAYEQYF. The CDR3 nucleotides read TGCAGTGCTAGAGGACACGCCTACGAGCAGTACTTC.

The rearrangement joins TRBV6-2 or TRBV6-3 to TRBJ1-2, with TRBD1 as a possible D gene (6 bases). The germline V and J ends were trimmed by 6 bases and 0 bases, with 14 bases remaining between them. This CDR3 contains 15 residues. Germline CDR1 is MNHEY and CDR2 is SVGEGT. CDR3 DNA: TGTGCCAGCAGCCGACGAGCAGGGGCTAACTATGGCTACACCTTC. Translation: CASSRRAGANYGYTF.

This clonotype came up many times. The rearrangement joins TRBV29-1 to TRBJ2-4, with TRBD2 as a possible D gene (6 bases). The CDR3 totals 12 residues. Germline values: CDR1 SQVTM, CDR2 ANQGSEA. V gave up 4 bases and J gave up 7 bases, with 11 bases separating them. CDR3 loop: CSVGLDGNIQYF. The DNA for the CDR3 is TGCAGCGTTGGACTAGACGGGAACATTCAGTACTTC.